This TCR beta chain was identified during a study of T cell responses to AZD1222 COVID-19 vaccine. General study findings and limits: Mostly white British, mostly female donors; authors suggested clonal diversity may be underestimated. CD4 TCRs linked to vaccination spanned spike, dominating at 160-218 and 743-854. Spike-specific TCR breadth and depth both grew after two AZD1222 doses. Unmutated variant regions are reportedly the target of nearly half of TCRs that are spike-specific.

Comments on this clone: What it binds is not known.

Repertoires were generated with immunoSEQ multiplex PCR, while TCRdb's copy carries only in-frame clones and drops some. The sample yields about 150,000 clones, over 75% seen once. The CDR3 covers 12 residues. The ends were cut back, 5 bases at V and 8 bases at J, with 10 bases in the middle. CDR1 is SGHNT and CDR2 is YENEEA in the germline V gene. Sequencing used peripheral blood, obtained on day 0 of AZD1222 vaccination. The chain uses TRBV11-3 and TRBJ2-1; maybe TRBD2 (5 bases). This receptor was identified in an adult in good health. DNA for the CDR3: TGTGCCAGCAGCGGGAGAGGGTATGAGCAGTTCTTC. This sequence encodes CASSGRGYEQFF.